This T cell receptor (beta chain) was sequenced during a study of technical replicates of blood from a handful of donors. The trim removed 5 bases at V and 2 bases at J, leaving 6 bases unmatched. This CDR3 has 15 amino acids. Germline assignment: CDR1 SGDLS and CDR2 YYNGEE. Using immunoSEQ multiplex PCR, the repertoire was profiled, and TCRdb retains in-frame clones only, with some absent. This table has some 80,000 clones, approximately 80% appearing once. This chain links TRBV9 with TRBJ1-3; the match to TRBD1 covers 8 bases. The source material was PBMCs. The sequence derives from a human donor in good health. Some clones in this sample may be carry-over from other donors' samples. CDR3 sequence (DNA): TGTGCCAGCAGTCCCCAGGGGGCAGCTGGAAACACCATATATTTT. Its protein is CASSPQGAAGNTIYF.